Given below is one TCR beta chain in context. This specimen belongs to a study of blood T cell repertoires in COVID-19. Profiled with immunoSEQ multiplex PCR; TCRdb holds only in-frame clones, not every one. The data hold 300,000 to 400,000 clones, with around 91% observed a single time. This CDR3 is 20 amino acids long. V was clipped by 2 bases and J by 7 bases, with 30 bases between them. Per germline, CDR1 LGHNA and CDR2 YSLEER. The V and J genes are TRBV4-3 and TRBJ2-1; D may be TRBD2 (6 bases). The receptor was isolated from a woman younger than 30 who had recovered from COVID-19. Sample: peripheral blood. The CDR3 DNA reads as TGCGCCAGCAGCCAAAACCCCCCCCTCGCGGGGCAGGGACCCTTTAATGAGCAGTTCTTC. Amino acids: CASSQNPPLAGQGPFNEQFF.